These 2 T cell receptor beta chains share one sample of origin, sequenced in a study of blood T cell repertoires in COVID-19 (TCRdb year 2020). The receptor library was made with the immunoSEQ multiplex PCR assay. TCRdb re-hosts the immuneACCESS table, in-frame sequences only. Its copies lack some clones; in the studies checked, an unresolved V gene accounts for under half of them, and the cause for the rest is not known. Counted in this sample were 120,000 or so clones; around 82% of them appeared once. Of the sample, under 6% is held by the ten largest clones. What was sequenced was peripheral blood. These receptors were obtained from a man aged 80 or over with active or convalescent COVID-19.

V is TRBV21-1 and J is TRBJ2-7; the table's D call of TRBD1 was not tested on the DNA. TRBV21-1 is listed as a pseudogene. This CDR3 comprises 18 residues. The CDR3 DNA sequence: TGTGCCAGCAGCCTTCCTTCGTGGGAGGACAGGGTAGTCTACGAGCAGTACTTC. Translating it yields CASSLPSWEDRVVYEQYF.

The V gene is TRBV4-2, the J gene TRBJ1-2; D not certain. The CDR3 is made up of 11 amino acids. Per the germline V gene, CDR1 is LGHNA and CDR2 is YNFKEQ. V dropped 1 base and J dropped 14 bases, with 11 bases sitting between them. The CDR3 region has the DNA TGTGCCAGCAGCCAAGCTGGCGGTCTTACCTTC. It codes for CASSQAGGLTF.